The 7 T cell receptor beta chains given below trace back to one sample, sequenced in a study of blood T cells in healthy people across ages. A second PCR, run for about 7 to 11 cycles, used a sample-barcoded 5' primer plus a J-beta primer mix. MiXCR, run by TCRdb on the 5' RACE reads, gives a single entry per CDR3 protein. The table has some 920,000 distinct CDR3 sequences, roughly 50% seen once; the top ten hold about 21%. Material for sequencing was blood. The source is a woman aged 55 to 70 in good health.

The genes are TRBV29-1 and TRBJ2-1, with 10 bases lining up with TRBD2. The trim removed 1 base at V and 2 bases at J, leaving 14 bases unmatched. The germline V gene has CDR1 SQVTM and CDR2 ANQGSEA. This CDR3 is 19 amino acids long. The CDR3 DNA reads as TGCAGCGTTGAAGCCCTAGAAGCGGGAGGGGTTGGGGCCTACAATGAGCAGTTCTTC. Its translation is CSVEALEAGGVGAYNEQFF.

On this clonotype: An end of the junction does not agree with germline; a read error may underlie this. The rearrangement joins TRBV20-1 to TRBJ2-1, with 12 bases aligning to TRBD2. The CDR3 extends over 17 amino acids. Germline lookup yields CDR1 DFQATT and CDR2 SNEGSKA (reference sequence). CDR3 nucleotide sequence: TGCAGTGCTACCCACGCTAGCGGGAGGGCCGGTTACAAGGAGCAGTTCTTC. Encoded protein: CSATHASGRAGYKEQFF.

This clonotype was seen a single time. The chain employs TRBV29-1 and TRBJ1-1; D not resolved. The CDR3 has 15 residues. Trimming pared 1 base from V and 0 bases from J, leaving 12 bases between. Germline V gene sequence: CDR1 SQVTM, CDR2 ANQGSEA. This CDR3 reads CSVEVTRTVNTEAFF. The CDR3 DNA is TGCAGCGTTGAAGTAACACGGACTGTGAACACTGAAGCTTTCTTT.

The rearrangement joins TRBV20-1 to TRBJ2-5; D not certain. V was clipped by 1 base and J by 5 bases, with 8 bases between them. This CDR3 has 12 residues. Germline CDR1 reads DFQATT; CDR2 reads SNEGSKA (reference sequence). CDR3 nucleotides: TGCAGTGCTAGAGGTGGGCGGGAGACCCAGTACTTC. The encoded protein is CSARGGRETQYF.

The rearrangement joins TRBV4-2 to TRBJ2-1, with 11 bases lining up with TRBD2. The CDR3 contains 14 residues. V lost 1 base, J lost 10 bases, and 3 bases stayed unmatched. Germline loops: CDR1 LGHNA, CDR2 YNFKEQ. Written as DNA, the CDR3 is TGTGCCAGCAGCCAAGGACTAGCGGGACCCGAGCAGTTCTTC. This encodes CASSQGLAGPEQFF.

The chain couples TRBV12-3 or TRBV12-4 to TRBJ2-6; D remains ambiguous. The length of the CDR3 is 17 residues. With 10 bases removed from V and 0 bases from J, the gap between germline ends came to 19 bases. The CDR3 reads CATSSNSGRSGANVLTF. CDR3 coding DNA: TGTGCCACCTCAAGCAATTCGGGTCGCTCTGGGGCCAACGTCCTGACTTTC.

This clonotype was observed a handful of times. The chain recombines TRBV7-2 with TRBJ2-3; a possible D gene is TRBD2 (6 bases). The CDR3 loop spans 15 amino acids. CDR1 and CDR2 (germline): SGHTA, FQGNSA. Deletions cut 2 bases from V and 4 bases from J, with 13 bases between. CDR3 in amino acids: CASSLRRELPDTQYF. CDR3 DNA: TGTGCCAGCAGCTTAAGACGGGAGCTCCCAGATACGCAGTATTTT. The full variable domain, in which reference TRBV7-2 and TRBJ2-3 provide the parts outside the CDR3, is GAGVSQSPSNKVTEKGKDVELRCDPISGHTALYWYRQSLGQGLEFLIYFQGNSAPDKSGLPSDRFSAERTGGSVSTLTIQRTQQEDSAVYLCASSLRRELPDTQYFGPGTRLTVL.